This T cell receptor (beta chain) is from a study of T-cell memory formation after mild COVID-19. Study observations and caveats: Contracting clones from day 15 to 85 showed balanced CD4/CD8; later expanders favored CD4+.

Constant-segment primers and 5'RACE yielded cDNA libraries for TCR alpha and TCR beta, each carrying sample barcodes and UMIs. MiXCR was run by TCRdb on the 5' RACE reads, yielding one entry per CDR3 protein. The repertoire holds 350,000 or so distinct CDR3 sequences, with 10% to 15% as singletons. CDR3 length equals 19 residues. With V trimmed by 2 bases and J by 3 bases, 11 bases remained unmatched. CDR1 SGHVS and CDR2 FNYEAQ come from the germline V gene. This clonotype was seen ten or more times. Antigen unknown. This sequence joins TRBV7-6 and TRBJ2-2, with TRBD2 identical over 11 bases. This sequence was found in a man aged 18-30 years who had mild COVID-19 (a few samples of this study predate the infection). Cell type and time point are not known. The sample was PBMCs or a T cell subset sorted from them (not recorded which). For the CDR3, the DNA is TGTGCCAGCAGCTTAATTCCTTCCGGGACTAGCGGCTACACCGGGGAGCTGTTTTTT. This translates into CASSLIPSGTSGYTGELFF.